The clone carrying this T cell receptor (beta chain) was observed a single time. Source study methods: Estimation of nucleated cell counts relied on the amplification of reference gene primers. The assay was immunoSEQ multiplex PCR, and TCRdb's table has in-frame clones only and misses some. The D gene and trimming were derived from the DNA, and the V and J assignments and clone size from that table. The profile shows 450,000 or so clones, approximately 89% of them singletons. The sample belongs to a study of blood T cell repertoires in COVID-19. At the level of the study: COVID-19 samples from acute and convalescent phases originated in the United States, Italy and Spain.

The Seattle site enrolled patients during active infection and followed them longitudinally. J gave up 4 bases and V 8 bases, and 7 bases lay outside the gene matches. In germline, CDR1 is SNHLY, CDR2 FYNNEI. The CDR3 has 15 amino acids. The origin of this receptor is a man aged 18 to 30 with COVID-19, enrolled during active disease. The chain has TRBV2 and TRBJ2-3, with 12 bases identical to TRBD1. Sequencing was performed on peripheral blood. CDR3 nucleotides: TGTGCCAGCCGAACCGGGACAGGGGGCGCAGATACGCAGTATTTT. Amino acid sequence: CASRTGTGGADTQYF. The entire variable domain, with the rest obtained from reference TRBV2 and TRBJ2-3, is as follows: EPEVTQTPSHQVTQMGQEVILRCVPISNHLYFYWYRQILGQKVEFLVSFYNNEISEKSEIFDDQFSVERPDGSNFTLKIRSTKLEDSAMYFCASRTGTGGADTQYFGPGTRLTVL.